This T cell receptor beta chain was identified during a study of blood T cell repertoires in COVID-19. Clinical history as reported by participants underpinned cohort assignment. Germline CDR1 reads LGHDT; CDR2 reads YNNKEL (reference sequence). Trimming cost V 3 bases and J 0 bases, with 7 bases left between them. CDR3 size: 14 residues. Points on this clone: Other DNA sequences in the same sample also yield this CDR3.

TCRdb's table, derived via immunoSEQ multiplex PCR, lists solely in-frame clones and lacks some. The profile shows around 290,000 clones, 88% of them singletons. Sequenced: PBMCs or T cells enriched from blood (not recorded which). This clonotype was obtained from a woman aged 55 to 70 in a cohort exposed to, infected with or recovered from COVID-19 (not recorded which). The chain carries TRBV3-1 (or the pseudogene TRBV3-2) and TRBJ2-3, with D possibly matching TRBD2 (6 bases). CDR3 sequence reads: CASSHSGSTDTQYF. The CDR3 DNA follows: TGTGCCAGCAGCCATAGCGGAAGCACAGATACGCAGTATTTT.